This T cell receptor beta chain was sequenced in a study of blood T cell repertoires in COVID-19. Profiling relied on immunoSEQ multiplex PCR, and the TCRdb table lists in-frame clones only, not all of them. The sample yields roughly 170,000 clones, 70% to 85% seen once. The CDR3 is made up of 11 amino acids. V was clipped by 5 bases and J by 5 bases, with 6 bases between them. The receptor's source is a woman between 45 and 60 years old who had recovered from COVID-19. The sequenced sample was PBMCs or T cells enriched from blood (not recorded which). This chain joins TRBV12-3 or TRBV12-4 and TRBJ2-5, with D hard to call. CDR3 protein: CASSLLETQYF. CDR3 coding DNA: TGTGCCAGCAGTCTACTCGAGACCCAGTACTTC.